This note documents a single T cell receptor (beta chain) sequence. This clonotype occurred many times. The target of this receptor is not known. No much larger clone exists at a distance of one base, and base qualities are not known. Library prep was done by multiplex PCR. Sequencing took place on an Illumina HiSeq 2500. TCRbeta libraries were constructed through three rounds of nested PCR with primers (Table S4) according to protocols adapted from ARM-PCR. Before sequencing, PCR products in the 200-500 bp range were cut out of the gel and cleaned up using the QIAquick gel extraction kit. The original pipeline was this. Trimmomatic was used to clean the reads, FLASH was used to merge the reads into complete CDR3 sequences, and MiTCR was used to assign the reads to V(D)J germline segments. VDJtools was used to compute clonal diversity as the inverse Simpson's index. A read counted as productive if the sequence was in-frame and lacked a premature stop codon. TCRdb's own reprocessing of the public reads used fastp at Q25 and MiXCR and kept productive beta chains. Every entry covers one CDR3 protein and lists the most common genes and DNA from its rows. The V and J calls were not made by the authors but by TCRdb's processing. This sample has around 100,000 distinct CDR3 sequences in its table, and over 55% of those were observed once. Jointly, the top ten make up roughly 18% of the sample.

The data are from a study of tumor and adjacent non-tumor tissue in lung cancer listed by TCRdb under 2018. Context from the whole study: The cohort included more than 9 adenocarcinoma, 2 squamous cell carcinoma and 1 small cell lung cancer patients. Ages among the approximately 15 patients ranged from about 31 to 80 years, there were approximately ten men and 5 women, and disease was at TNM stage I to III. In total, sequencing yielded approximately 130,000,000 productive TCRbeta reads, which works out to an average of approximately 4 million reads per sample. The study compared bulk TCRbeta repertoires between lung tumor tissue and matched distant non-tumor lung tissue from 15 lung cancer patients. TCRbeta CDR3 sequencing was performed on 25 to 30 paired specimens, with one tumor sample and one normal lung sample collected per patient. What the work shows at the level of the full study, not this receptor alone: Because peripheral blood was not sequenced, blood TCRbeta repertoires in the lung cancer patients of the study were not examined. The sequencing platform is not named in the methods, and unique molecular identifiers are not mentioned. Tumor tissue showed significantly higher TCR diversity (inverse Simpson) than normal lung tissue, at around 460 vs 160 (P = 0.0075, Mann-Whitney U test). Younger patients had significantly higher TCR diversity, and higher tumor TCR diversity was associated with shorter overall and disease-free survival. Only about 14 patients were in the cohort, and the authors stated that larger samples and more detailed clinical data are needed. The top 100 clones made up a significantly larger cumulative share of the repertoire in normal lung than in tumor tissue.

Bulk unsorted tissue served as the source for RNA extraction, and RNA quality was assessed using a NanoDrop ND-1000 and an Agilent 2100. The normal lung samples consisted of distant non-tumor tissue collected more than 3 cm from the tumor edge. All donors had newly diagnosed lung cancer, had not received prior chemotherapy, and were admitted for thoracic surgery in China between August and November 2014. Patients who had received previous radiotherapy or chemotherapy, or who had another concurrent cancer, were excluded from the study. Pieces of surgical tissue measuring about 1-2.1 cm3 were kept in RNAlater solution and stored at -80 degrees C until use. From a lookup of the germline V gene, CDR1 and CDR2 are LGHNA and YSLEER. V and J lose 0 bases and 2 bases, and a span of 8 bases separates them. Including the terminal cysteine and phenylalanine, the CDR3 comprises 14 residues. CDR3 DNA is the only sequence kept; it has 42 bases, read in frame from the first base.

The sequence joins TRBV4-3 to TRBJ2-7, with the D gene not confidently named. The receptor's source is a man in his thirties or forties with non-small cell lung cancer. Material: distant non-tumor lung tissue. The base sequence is TGCGCCAGCAGCCAAGAGCCGACAACCTACGAGCAGTACTTC. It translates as CASSQEPTTYEQYF.